This T cell receptor beta chain was recorded in a study of beta chain features in type 1 diabetes. Whole-study context: Examination spanned around 110 million sorted cells from all samples.

Study-wide results and limits: Type 1 diabetes patients had TCRB CDR3s that were shorter (moderately but significantly so) in all four CD4+ subsets.

Via the markers CD45RO/CCR7/CD25/CD127/CD95/CD27, stem cell-like memory, regulatory, central memory and naive CD4+ cells were sorted. Notes on this clone: The antigen remains unidentified.

This CDR3 contains 16 residues. The isolated RNA, all of it, was reverse transcribed, so expressed TCRB transcripts were what got sequenced. Reads from naive, central memory and regulatory T cell samples averaged about 3.3 million. Measured with immunoSEQ multiplex PCR; TCRdb has only the in-frame clones, and not every one. The sample holds over 700,000 clones, 15% to 20% seen once. The clonotype originates from a woman aged 18-35 years in good health. The sample taken for sequencing was naive CD4+ T cells from blood. The chain has TRBV21-1 and TRBJ2-2; the D call of TRBD2 is as the table states it, not checked on the DNA. TRBV21-1 represents a pseudogene. The CDR3 region is CASSLPGGLNTGELFF. CDR3 in DNA: TGTGCCAGCAGCCTTCCGGGGGGCTTGAACACCGGGGAGCTGTTTTTT.